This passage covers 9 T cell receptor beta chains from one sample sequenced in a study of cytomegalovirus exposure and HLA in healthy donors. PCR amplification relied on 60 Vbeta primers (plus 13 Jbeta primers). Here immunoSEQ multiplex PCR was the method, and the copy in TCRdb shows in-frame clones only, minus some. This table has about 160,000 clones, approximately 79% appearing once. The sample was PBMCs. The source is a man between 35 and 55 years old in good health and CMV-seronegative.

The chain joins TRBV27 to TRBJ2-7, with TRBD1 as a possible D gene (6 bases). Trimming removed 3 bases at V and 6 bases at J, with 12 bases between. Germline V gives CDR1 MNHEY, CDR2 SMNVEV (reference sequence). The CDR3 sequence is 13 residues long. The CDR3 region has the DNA TGTGCCAGCAGTTTGCTACAGGGACGCGAGCAGTACTTC. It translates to CASSLLQGREQYF.

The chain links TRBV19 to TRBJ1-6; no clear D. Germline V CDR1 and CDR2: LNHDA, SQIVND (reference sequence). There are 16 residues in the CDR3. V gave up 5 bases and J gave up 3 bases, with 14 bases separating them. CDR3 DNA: TGTGCCAGTAGTTCAGGCCATCCAATCTATAATTCACCCCTCCACTTT. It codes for CASSSGHPIYNSPLHF.

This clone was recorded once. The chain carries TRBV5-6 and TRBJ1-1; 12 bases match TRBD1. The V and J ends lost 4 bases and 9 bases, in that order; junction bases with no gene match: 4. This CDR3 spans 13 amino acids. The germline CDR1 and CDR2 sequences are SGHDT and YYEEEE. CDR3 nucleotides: TGTGCCAGCAGCCCGGGGACAGGGGGCAAAGCTTTCTTT. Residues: CASSPGTGGKAFF.

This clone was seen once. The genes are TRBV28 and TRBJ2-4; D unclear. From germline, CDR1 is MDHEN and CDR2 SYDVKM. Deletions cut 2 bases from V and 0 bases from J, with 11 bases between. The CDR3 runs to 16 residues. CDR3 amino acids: CASSLRNSLAKNIQYF. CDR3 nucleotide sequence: TGTGCCAGCAGTTTACGAAACAGCCTAGCCAAAAACATTCAGTACTTC.

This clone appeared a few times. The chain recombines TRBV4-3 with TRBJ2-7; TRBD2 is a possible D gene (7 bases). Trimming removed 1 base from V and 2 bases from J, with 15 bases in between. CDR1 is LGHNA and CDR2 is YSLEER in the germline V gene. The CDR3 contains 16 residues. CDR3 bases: TGCGCCAGCAGCCAAGGAAAGGCGGGGGCCGCCTACGAGCAGTACTTC. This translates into CASSQGKAGAAYEQYF.

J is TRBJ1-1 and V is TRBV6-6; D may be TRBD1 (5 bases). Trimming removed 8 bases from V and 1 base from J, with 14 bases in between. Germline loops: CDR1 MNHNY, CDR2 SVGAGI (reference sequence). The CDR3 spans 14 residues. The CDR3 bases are TGTGCCAGCGGGACTAGGTGGGCGAACACTGAAGCTTTCTTT. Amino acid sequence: CASGTRWANTEAFF.

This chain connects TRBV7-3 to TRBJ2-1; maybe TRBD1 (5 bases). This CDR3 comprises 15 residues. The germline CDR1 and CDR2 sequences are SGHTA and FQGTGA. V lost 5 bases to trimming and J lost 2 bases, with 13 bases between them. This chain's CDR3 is CASSPPGQAYNEQFF. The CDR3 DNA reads TGTGCCAGCAGCCCCCCCGGACAAGCCTACAATGAGCAGTTCTTC.

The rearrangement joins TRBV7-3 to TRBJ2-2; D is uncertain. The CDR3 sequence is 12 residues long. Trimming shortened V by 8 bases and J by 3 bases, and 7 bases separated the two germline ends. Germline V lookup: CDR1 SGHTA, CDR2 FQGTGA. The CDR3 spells CASRGHTGELFF. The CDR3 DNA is TGTGCCAGCCGAGGTCACACCGGGGAGCTGTTTTTT.

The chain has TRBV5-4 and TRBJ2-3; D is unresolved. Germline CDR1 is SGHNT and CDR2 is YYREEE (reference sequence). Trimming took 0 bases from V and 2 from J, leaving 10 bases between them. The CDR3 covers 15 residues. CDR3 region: CASSLDSGYTDTQYF. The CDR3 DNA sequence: TGTGCCAGCAGCTTGGACTCGGGTTACACAGATACGCAGTATTTT.